The T cell receptor beta chain under discussion was sequenced for a study of blood T cells in healthy people across ages. The CDR3 totals 11 residues. V dropped 6 bases and J dropped 6 bases, with 8 bases sitting between them. Per germline, CDR1 MNHEY and CDR2 SMNVEV (reference sequence). Only a few counts were recorded for this clonotype. Its antigen remains unidentified. Next came a second PCR, run for about 7 to 12 cycles, which used a sample-barcoded 5' primer along with a J-beta primer mix. TCRdb used MiXCR to reprocess the 5' RACE reads, holding one entry per CDR3 protein. The sample records hundreds of thousands of distinct CDR3 sequences, 40% to 50% being singletons. Study-wide findings and caveats: Aged donors had fewer naive CD4+ cells and lower diversity than long-lived donors. Samples with more naive T cells showed higher observed beta diversity.

Total RNA amounts of at least 5 micrograms were extracted per sample. The V call is TRBV27, the J call TRBJ1-2, with D possibly matching TRBD1 (5 bases). Sequenced material: blood. This sequence originates from a man between 60 and 75 years old in good health. The CDR3 nucleotides are TGTGCCAGCAGGGACATCAATGGCTACACCTTC. Encoded protein: CASRDINGYTF.